Here is one TCR beta chain with its context. Its antigen remains unknown. The CDR3 runs 16 residues. In germline, CDR1 is PRHDT, CDR2 FYEKMQ (reference sequence). V lost 1 base, J lost 0 bases, and 2 bases stayed unmatched. Clones were read by immunoSEQ multiplex PCR, and TCRdb kept only the in-frame ones, dropping some. The data show 100,000 to 150,000 clones, 90% seen once. The source of the sample is a study of T cell responses to AZD1222 COVID-19 vaccine. Whole-study findings and limits: The CD4 TCRs associated with vaccination extended across spike and predominated at 160-218 and 743-854. Compared with day 0, the breadth and depth of the Spike-specific TCR repertoire rose significantly after two doses of AZD1222. No day 14 peak samples; only post-peak repertoires were characterized.

The sample consisted of peripheral blood, taken on day 0 of AZD1222 vaccination. V usage is TRBV13 and J usage is TRBJ2-7; TRBD2 matches at 11 bases. The TCR was taken from an adult in good health. This CDR3 is CASSLVTSGSSYEQYF. CDR3 sequence (DNA): TGTGCCAGCAGCTTAGTAACTAGCGGGAGCTCCTACGAGCAGTACTTC.